One TCR beta chain is described in this entry. The CDR3 contains 14 residues. V was pared by 1 base and J by 2 bases, with 7 bases between. Germline V gene data show CDR1 as SSHAT and CDR2 as FNYEAQ (reference sequence). These data belong to a study of blood T cell repertoires in COVID-19. Study context: Samples representing acute and convalescent COVID-19 were sourced from the United States, Italy and Spain. PBMCs, B-cell-depleted T cells, or T cells were the source of the cDNA or gDNA that made up the material.

Per the authors' pipeline: Nucleated cell counts were estimated from reference gene primer amplification. The repertoire was sequenced with immunoSEQ multiplex PCR; TCRdb's copy has only in-frame clones and lacks some. The V and J calls and the clone size are those of that table, but D and trimming were determined from the DNA. The sample records 150,000 or so clones, about 85% being singletons. Sequencing input: peripheral blood. The chain recombines TRBV7-7 with TRBJ2-3; tentatively, D is TRBD1 (5 bases). This TCR derives from a human donor with acute or convalescent COVID-19. The donor label of this sample is uncertain. CDR3 sequence reads: CASSLGGHTDTQYF. For the CDR3, the DNA is TGTGCCAGCAGCTTAGGGGGCCACACAGATACGCAGTATTTT.